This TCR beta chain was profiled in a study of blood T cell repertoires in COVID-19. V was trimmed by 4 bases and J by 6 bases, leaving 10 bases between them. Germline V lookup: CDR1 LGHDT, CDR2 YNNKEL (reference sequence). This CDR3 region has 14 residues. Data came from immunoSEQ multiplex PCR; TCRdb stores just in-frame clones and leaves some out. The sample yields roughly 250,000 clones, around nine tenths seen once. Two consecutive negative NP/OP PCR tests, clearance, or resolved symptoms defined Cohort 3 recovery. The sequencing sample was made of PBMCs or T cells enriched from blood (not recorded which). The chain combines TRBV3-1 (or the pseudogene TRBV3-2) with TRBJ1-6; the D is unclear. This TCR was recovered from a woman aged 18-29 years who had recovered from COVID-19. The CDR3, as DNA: TGTGCCAGCAGCCCCCACACCACTAATTCACCCCTCCACTTT. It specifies CASSPHTTNSPLHF.